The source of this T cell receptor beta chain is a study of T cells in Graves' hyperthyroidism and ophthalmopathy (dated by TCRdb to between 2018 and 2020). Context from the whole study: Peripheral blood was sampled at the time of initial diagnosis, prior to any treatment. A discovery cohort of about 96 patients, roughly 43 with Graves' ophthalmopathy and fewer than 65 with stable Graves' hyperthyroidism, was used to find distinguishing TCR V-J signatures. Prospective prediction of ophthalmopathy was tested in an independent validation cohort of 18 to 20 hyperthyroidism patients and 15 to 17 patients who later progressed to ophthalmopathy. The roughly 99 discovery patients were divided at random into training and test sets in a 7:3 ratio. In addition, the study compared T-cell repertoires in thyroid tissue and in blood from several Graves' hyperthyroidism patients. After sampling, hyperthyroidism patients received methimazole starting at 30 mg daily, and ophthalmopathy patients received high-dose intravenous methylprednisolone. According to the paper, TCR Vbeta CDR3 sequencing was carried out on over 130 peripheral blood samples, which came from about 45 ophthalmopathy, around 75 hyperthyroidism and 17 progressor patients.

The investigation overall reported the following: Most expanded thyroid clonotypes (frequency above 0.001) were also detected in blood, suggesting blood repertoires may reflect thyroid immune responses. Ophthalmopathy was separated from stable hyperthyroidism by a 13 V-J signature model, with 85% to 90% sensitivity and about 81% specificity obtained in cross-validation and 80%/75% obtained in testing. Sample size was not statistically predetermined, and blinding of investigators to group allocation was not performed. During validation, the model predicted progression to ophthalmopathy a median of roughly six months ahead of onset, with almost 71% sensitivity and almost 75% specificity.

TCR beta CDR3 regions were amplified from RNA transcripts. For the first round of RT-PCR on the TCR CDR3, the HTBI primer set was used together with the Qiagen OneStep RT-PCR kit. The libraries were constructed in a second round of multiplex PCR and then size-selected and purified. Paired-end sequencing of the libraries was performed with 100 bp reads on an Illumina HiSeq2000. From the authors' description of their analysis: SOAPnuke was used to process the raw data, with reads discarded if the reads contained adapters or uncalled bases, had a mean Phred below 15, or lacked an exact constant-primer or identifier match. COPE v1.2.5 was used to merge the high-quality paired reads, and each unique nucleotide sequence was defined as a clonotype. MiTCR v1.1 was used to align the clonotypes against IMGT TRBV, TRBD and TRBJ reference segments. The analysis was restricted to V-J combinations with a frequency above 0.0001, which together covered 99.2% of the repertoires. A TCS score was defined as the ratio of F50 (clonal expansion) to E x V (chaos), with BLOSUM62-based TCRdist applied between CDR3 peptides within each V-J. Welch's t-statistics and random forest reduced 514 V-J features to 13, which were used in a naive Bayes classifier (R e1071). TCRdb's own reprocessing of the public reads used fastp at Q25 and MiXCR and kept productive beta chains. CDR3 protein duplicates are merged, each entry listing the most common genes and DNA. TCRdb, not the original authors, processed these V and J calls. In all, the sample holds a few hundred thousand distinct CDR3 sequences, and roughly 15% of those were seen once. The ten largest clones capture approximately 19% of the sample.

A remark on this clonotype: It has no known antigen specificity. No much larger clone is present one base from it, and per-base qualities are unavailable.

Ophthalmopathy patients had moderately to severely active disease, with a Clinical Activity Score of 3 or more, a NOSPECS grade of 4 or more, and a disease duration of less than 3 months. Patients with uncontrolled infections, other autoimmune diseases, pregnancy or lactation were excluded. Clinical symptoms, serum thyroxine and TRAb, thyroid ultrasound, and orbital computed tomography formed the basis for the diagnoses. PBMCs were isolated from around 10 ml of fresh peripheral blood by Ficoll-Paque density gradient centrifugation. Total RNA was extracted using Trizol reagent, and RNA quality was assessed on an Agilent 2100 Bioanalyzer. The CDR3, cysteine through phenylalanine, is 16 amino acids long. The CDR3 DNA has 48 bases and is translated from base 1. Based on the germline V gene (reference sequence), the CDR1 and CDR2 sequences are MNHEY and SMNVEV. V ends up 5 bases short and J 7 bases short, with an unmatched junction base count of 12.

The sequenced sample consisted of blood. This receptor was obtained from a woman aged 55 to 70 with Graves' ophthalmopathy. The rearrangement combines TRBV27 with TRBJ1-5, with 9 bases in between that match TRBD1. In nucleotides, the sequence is TGTGCCAGCAGTCCCTCCGGGACAGGGTCAGGACAGCCCCAGCATTTT. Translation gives CASSPSGTGSGQPQHF.